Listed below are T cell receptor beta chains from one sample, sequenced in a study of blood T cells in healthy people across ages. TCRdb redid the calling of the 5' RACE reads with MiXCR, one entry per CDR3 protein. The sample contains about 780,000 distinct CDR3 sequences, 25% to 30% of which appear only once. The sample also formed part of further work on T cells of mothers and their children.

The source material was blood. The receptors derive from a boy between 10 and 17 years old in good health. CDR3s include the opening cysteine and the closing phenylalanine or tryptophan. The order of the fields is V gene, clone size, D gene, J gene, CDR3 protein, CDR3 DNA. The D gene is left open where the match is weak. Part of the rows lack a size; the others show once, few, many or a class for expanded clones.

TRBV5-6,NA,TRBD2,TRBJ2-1,CASSSTSGRVPGNEQFF,TGTGCCAGCAGCTCGACTAGCGGGAGGGTTCCGGGCAATGAGCAGTTCTTC
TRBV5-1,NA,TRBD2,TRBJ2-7,CASSLELAGASQNF,TGCGCCAGCAGCTTGGAGCTAGCGGGGGCCTCCCAGAACTTC
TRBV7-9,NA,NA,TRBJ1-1,CASSFGTDSINAFF,TGTGCCAGCAGCTTTGGGACGGACTCAATTAACGCTTTCTTT
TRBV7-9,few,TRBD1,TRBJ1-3,CASTYRGPGNTIYF,TGTGCCAGCACCTACAGGGGGCCTGGAAACACCATATATTTT
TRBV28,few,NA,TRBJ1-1,CASSLSPTATEAFF,TGTGCCAGCAGTTTATCCCCGACAGCTACTGAAGCTTTCTTT
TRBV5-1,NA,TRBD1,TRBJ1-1,CASSRGQFNTEAFF,TGCGCCAGCAGCCGGGGACAGTTCAACACTGAAGCTTTCTTT
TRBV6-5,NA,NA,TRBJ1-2,CASRLKTNYGYTF,TGTGCCAGCCGACTCAAGACTAACTATGGCTACACCTTC
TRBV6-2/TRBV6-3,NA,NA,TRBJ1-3,CACNGREPGNTIYF,TGTGCCTGCAACGGACGGGAGCCTGGAAACACCATATATTTT
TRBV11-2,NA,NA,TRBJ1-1,CASSLRRGTMNTEAFF,TGTGCCAGCAGCTTACGAAGGGGCACAATGAACACTGAAGCTTTCTTT
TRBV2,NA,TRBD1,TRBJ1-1,CASQGDRGTEAFF,TGTGCCAGCCAGGGGGACAGGGGCACTGAAGCTTTCTTT
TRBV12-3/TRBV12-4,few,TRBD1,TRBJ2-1,CASSLQTGVGQFF,TGTGCCAGCAGTTTGCAAACAGGGGTCGGGCAGTTCTTC
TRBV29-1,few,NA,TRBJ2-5,CSVVRALDQETQYF,TGCAGCGTCGTGAGAGCCTTAGACCAAGAGACCCAGTACTTC
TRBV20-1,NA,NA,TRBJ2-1,CSARGRVDNEQFF,TGCAGTGCTAGGGGCAGGGTTGACAATGAGCAGTTCTTC
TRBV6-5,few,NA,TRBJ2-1,CASSYSRLLAYNEQFF,TGTGCCAGCAGTTACTCGAGACTCCTAGCCTACAATGAGCAGTTCTTC
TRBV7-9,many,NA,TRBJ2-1,CASSQSSVDEQFF,TGTGCCAGCAGCCAAAGCTCCGTCGATGAGCAGTTCTTC
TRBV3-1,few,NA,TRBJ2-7,CASTSGVEQYF,TGTGCCAGCACCTCAGGGGTCGAGCAGTACTTC
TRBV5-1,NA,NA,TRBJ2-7,CASSTQGSPYEQYF,TGCGCCAGCAGCACTCAGGGCTCCCCCTACGAGCAGTACTTC
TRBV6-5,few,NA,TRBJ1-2,CASSVGPTYGYTF,TGTGCCAGCAGCGTGGGGCCTACCTATGGCTACACCTTC
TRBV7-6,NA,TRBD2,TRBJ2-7,CASSLGASGGTYEQYF,TGTGCCAGCAGCCTAGGAGCGAGCGGGGGAACCTACGAGCAGTACTTC
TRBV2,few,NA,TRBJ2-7,CASSPSGGYSYEQYF,TGTGCCAGCAGTCCGTCCGGGGGATACTCCTACGAGCAGTACTTC
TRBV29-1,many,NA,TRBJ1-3,CSVESGNTIYF,TGCAGCGTTGAATCTGGAAACACCATATATTTT
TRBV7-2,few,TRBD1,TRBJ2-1,CASSLGQGDYNEQFF,TGTGCCAGCAGCTTAGGGCAGGGGGACTACAATGAGCAGTTCTTC
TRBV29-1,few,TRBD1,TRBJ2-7,CSVEHDRGYSYEQYF,TGCAGCGTTGAGCACGACAGGGGGTACTCCTACGAGCAGTACTTC
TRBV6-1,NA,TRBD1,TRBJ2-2,CASSDQGADTGELFF,TGTGCCAGCAGTGATCAGGGGGCGGACACCGGGGAGCTGTTTTTT
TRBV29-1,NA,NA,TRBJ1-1,CSAGDWEDTEAFF,TGCAGCGCTGGGGACTGGGAGGACACTGAAGCTTTCTTT
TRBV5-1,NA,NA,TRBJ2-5,CASVLDSSQETQYF,TGCGCCAGCGTACTCGACAGTAGCCAAGAGACCCAGTACTTC
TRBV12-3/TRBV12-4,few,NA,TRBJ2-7,CASNPTGRNYEQYF,TGTGCCAGCAATCCGACAGGGAGGAACTACGAGCAGTACTTC
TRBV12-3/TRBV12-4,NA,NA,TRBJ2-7,CASSPPAGHFFF,TGTGCCAGCAGTCCACCCGCGGGACATTTCTTCTTC
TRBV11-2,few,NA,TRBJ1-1,CASSHFEGAEAFF,TGTGCCAGCAGCCACTTTGAAGGAGCTGAAGCTTTCTTT
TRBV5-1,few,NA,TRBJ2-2,CASSLVMGPGELFF,TGCGCCAGCAGCTTGGTTATGGGCCCCGGGGAGCTGTTTTTT
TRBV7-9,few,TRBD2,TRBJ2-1,CASSPRGSSGTRVNEQFF,TGTGCCAGCAGCCCCCGGGGGTCTAGCGGGACTAGGGTCAATGAGCAGTTCTTC
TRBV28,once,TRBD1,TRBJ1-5,CASSTGGWQPQHF,TGTGCCAGCAGTACAGGGGGCTGGCAGCCCCAGCATTTT
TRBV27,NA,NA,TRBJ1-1,CASSLTPRKSMNTEAFF,TGTGCCAGCAGTTTAACCCCCAGGAAATCCATGAACACTGAAGCTTTCTTT
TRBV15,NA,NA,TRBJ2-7,CATSRDPGMTYEQYF,TGTGCCACCAGCAGAGATCCGGGAATGACCTACGAGCAGTACTTC
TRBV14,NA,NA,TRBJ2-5,CASSQLDSQRETQYF,TGTGCCAGCAGCCAACTGGACAGTCAACGCGAGACCCAGTACTTC
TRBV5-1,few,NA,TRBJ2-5,CASSLVRAGETQYF,TGCGCCAGCAGCTTGGTCAGGGCCGGGGAGACCCAGTACTTC
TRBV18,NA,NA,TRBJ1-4,CASSPPGEANEKLFF,TGTGCCAGCTCACCACCGGGGGAGGCTAATGAAAAACTGTTTTTT
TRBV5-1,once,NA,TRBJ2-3,CASSLAAASTDTQYF,TGCGCCAGCAGCTTGGCGGCAGCCTCCACAGATACGCAGTATTTT